A single sample is the source of the 18 T cell receptor beta chains below, sequenced in a study of T-cell memory formation after mild COVID-19. TCRdb reprocessed the 5' RACE reads via MiXCR and lists one record per CDR3 protein. The table has fewer than 450,000 distinct CDR3 sequences, 24% seen once. Specimen: PBMCs or a T cell subset sorted from them (not recorded which). These receptor sequences come from an adult woman who had mild COVID-19 (a few samples of this study predate the infection). Cell type and time point are not known.

The J gene is TRBJ2-7, the V gene TRBV6-2 or TRBV6-3, with D perhaps matching TRBD1 (5 bases). V dropped 2 bases and J dropped 5 bases, with 13 bases sitting between them. Germline CDR1 reads MNHEY; CDR2 reads SVGEGT. The CDR3 extends over 14 amino acids. CDR3 nucleotide sequence: TGTGCCAGCAGTTACGTTGCCGCAGGGCACGAGCAGTACTTC. The encoded protein is CASSYVAAGHEQYF.

The chain recombines TRBV4-2 with TRBJ1-2; weak D call: TRBD1 (6 bases). The V gene lost 0 bases and the J gene lost 7 bases, with 15 bases spanning the gap. The CDR3 contains 15 residues. The germline gives CDR1 LGHNA, CDR2 YNFKEQ. The CDR3 sequence is CASSQEYRVAGGYTF. The DNA for the CDR3 is TGTGCCAGCAGCCAAGAGTACAGGGTGGCCGGTGGCTACACCTTC.

This chain connects TRBV7-9 to TRBJ1-2; D might be TRBD1 (5 bases). V was pared by 3 bases and J by 7 bases, with 15 bases between. The CDR3 extends over 14 amino acids. Germline CDR1 is SEHNR and CDR2 is FQNEAQ (reference sequence). The CDR3 sequence is CASSLGGGDTGYTF. In DNA, the CDR3 is TGTGCCAGCAGCTTGGGGGGAGGGGATACTGGCTACACCTTC.

This clonotype was observed a few times. V gene TRBV24-1 combines with J gene TRBJ1-5, with D possibly being TRBD1 (5 bases). Germline V gene data show CDR1 as KGHDR and CDR2 as SFDVKD. The CDR3 sequence is 17 residues long. The V end lost 7 bases, the J end lost 2 bases, and 20 bases lay between the germline ends. The CDR3 loop is CATSQAGYGVGNQPQHF. CDR3 DNA sequence: TGTGCCACCAGCCAGGCAGGGTACGGAGTTGGCAATCAGCCCCAGCATTTT.

In DNA form, the CDR3 reads TGTGCCAGCTCACCACTACCGGTTAGCTCCTACAATGAGCAGTTCTTC. It codes for CASSPLPVSSYNEQFF. The chain employs TRBV18 and TRBJ2-1; no reliable D call. The CDR3 covers 16 residues. From germline, CDR1 is KGHSH and CDR2 LQKENI. The germline V and J ends were trimmed by 1 base and 0 bases, with 10 bases remaining between them.

This clonotype showed up just a few times. The chain has TRBV7-8 and TRBJ2-1; D uncertain. V dropped 7 bases and J dropped 5 bases, with 18 bases sitting between them. In germline, CDR1 is SGHVS, CDR2 FQNEAQ. This CDR3 has 15 amino acids. CDR3 in DNA: TGTGCCAGCAACGTTGGTAGGGTGGTAAACAATGAGCAGTTCTTC. Amino acids: CASNVGRVVNNEQFF.

The V call is TRBV4-1, the J call TRBJ1-3, with D perhaps TRBD1 (6 bases). V was cut by 4 bases and J by 0 bases, with 22 bases left in between. The CDR3 is 19 amino acids. The V gene's germline CDR1 is MGHRA and CDR2 YSYEKL. The CDR3 region is CASSLSAAPDRFSGNTIYF. The CDR3 DNA is TGCGCCAGCAGCCTCTCTGCAGCCCCGGACAGATTCTCTGGAAACACCATATATTTT.

The chain recombines TRBV20-1 with TRBJ1-1; no definite D call. Germline assignment: CDR1 DFQATT and CDR2 SNEGSKA (reference sequence). The CDR3 loop spans 11 amino acids. V was clipped by 5 bases and J by 9 bases, with 13 bases between them. CDR3 amino acids: CSAHPARQAFF. The CDR3 DNA reads as TGCAGTGCTCACCCCGCTCGGCAAGCTTTCTTT.

This chain joins TRBV12-3 or TRBV12-4 and TRBJ2-3; D might be TRBD2 (7 bases). The CDR3 covers 15 residues. V was shortened by 3 bases and J by 3 bases, with 13 bases between the two germline ends. For the CDR3, the DNA is TGTGCCAGCAGTTTCGGGGGGCTCGAGACAGATACGCAGTATTTT. It is translated as CASSFGGLETDTQYF.

This chain's CDR3 is CASSLAGQRNSPLHF. In DNA, the CDR3 is TGTGCCAGCAGTTTAGCGGGACAGAGAAATTCACCCCTCCACTTT. The chain links TRBV12-3 or TRBV12-4 to TRBJ1-6, with TRBD1 matching over 7 bases. Trimming at V came to 0 bases and at J to 7 bases, leaving 3 bases not matched to a gene. This CDR3 region has 15 residues.

This clonotype was detected only a few times. V gene TRBV27 combines with J gene TRBJ2-2, with 7 bases identical to TRBD2. Per the germline V gene, CDR1 is MNHEY and CDR2 is SMNVEV (reference sequence). This CDR3 is built from 16 residues. The V and J ends lost 5 bases and 3 bases, in that order; junction bases with no gene match: 9. The CDR3 loop reads CASSPLASGYTGELFF. The CDR3 DNA reads as TGTGCCAGCAGTCCCCTGGCTAGCGGTTACACCGGGGAGCTGTTTTTT.

The sample holds many counts of this clonotype. The chain recombines TRBV6-4 with TRBJ2-1; 8 bases agree with TRBD2. CDR1 and CDR2 from the germline V gene are MRHNA and SNTAGT. The CDR3 has 14 amino acids. The V and J ends lost 4 bases and 4 bases, in that order; junction bases with no gene match: 3. The CDR3 loop reads CASSVTSEYNEQFF. CDR3 nucleotides: TGTGCCAGCAGTGTGACTAGCGAGTACAATGAGCAGTTCTTC.

The chain recombines TRBV20-1 with TRBJ1-2, with no clear D. CDR1 and CDR2 from the germline V gene are DFQATT and SNEGSKA (reference sequence). The ends were cut back, 0 bases at V and 2 bases at J, with 13 bases in the middle. The CDR3 loop spans 15 amino acids. In DNA form, the CDR3 reads TGCAGTGCTAGAGATAGGGCAGGTCCAAACTATGGCTACACCTTC. It translates to CSARDRAGPNYGYTF.

CDR3 region: CASSVALGRYEQYF. DNA for the CDR3: TGTGCCAGCAGCGTAGCATTAGGGCGGTACGAGCAGTACTTC. The chain recombines TRBV9 with TRBJ2-7; D gene ambiguous. The CDR3 runs 14 residues. Germline V gives CDR1 SGDLS, CDR2 YYNGEE. Trimming left V 0 bases short and J 4 bases short, with 11 bases between. The full variable domain, completed using reference TRBV9 and TRBJ2-7, is DSGVTQTPKHLITATGQRVTLRCSPRSGDLSVYWYQQSLDQGLQFLIQYYNGEERAKGNILERFSAQQFPDLHSELNLSSLELGDSALYFCASSVALGRYEQYFGPGTRLTVT.

For the CDR3, the DNA is TGCGCCAGCAGCCCTCGCCCTTCCGGACAGGGGGCTGTAGGAGAGACCCAGTACTTC. This sequence encodes CASSPRPSGQGAVGETQYF. This rearrangement joins TRBV5-1 to TRBJ2-5, with 11 bases fitting TRBD1. Trimming removed 4 bases from V and 4 bases from J; junction bases left unmatched: 18. The CDR3 extends over 19 amino acids. Germline assignment: CDR1 SGHRS and CDR2 YFSETQ.

The chain is built from TRBV7-2 and TRBJ1-1; no definite D call. The CDR3 is made up of 14 amino acids. The germline V and J ends were trimmed by 1 base and 1 base, with 7 bases remaining between them. CDR1 and CDR2 (germline): SGHTA, FQGNSA. This CDR3 reads CASSLVRQNTEAFF. The CDR3 coding sequence is TGTGCCAGCAGCTTAGTTCGTCAGAACACTGAAGCTTTCTTT.

This chain links TRBV7-2 with TRBJ2-1, with unresolved D. CDR3 length: 16 amino acids. V gave up 3 bases and J gave up 9 bases, with 21 bases separating them. CDR1 and CDR2 from the germline V gene are SGHTA and FQGNSA. CDR3 loop: CASSFSEDGARAEQFF. DNA for the CDR3: TGTGCCAGCAGCTTCTCCGAGGACGGCGCAAGGGCTGAGCAGTTCTTC.

The CDR3 protein is CASSLSPGQGDNYGYTF. The CDR3 DNA reads as TGCGCCAGCAGCTTGTCACCGGGACAGGGTGATAACTATGGCTACACCTTC. This rearrangement joins TRBV5-1 to TRBJ1-2; 9 bases are a match to TRBD1. The V gene's germline CDR1 is SGHRS and CDR2 YFSETQ. J was trimmed by 1 base and V by 1 base; bases with no gene match: 8. The CDR3 is 17 residues long.